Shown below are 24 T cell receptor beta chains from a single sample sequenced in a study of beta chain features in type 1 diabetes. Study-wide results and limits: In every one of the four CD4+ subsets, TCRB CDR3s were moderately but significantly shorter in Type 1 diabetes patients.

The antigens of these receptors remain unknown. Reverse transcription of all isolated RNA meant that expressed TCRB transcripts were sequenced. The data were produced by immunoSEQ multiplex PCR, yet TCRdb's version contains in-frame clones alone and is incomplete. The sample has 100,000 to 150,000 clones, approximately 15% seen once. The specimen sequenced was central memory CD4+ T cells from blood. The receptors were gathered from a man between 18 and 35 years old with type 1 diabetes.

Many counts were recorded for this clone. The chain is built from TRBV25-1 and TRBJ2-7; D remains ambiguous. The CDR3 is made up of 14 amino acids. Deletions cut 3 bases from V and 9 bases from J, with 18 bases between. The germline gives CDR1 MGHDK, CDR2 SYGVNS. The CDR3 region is CASSDSRAALGQYF. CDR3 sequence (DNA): TGTGCCAGCAGTGACTCCCGGGCCGCGCTCGGGCAGTACTTC.

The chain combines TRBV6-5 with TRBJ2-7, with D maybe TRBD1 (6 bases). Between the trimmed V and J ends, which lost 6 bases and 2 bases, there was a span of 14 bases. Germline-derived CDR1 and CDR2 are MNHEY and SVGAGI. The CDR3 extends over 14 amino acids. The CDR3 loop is CASRALGHPYEQYF. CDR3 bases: TGTGCCAGCAGGGCCCTGGGACACCCCTACGAGCAGTACTTC.

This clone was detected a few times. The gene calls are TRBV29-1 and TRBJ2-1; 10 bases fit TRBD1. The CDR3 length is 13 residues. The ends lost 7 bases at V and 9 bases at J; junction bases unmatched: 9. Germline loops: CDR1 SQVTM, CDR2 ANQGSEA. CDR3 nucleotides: TGCAGCGCCCTCCGGGACAGGGGAGGTGAGCAGTTCTTC. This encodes CSALRDRGGEQFF.

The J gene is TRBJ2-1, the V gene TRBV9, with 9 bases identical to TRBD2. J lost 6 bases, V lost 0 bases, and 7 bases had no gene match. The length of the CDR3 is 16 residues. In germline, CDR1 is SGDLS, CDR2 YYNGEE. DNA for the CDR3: TGTGCCAGCAGCGTAGCTGTACTAGCGGGCCCCAATGAGCAGTTCTTC. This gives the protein CASSVAVLAGPNEQFF.

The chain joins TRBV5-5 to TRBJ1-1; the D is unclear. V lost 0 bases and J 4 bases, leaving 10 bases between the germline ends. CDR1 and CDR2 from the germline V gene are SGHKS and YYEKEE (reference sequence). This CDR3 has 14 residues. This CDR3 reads CASSLEWGSTEAFF. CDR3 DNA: TGTGCCAGCAGCTTGGAATGGGGATCCACTGAAGCTTTCTTT.

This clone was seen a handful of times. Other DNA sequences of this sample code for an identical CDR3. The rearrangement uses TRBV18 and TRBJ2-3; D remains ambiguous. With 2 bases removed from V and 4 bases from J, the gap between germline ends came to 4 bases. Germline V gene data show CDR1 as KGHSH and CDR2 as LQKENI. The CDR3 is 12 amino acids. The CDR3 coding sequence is TGTGCCAGCTCACCATCCGCAGATACGCAGTATTTT. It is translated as CASSPSADTQYF. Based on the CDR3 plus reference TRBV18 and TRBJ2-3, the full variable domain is NAGVMQNPRHLVRRRGQEARLRCSPMKGHSHVYWYRQLPEEGLKFMVYLQKENIIDESGMPKERFSAEFPKEGPSILRIQQVVRGDSAAYFCASSPSADTQYFGPGTRLTVL.

This chain's CDR3 is CASSTGTRGEEQYF. The CDR3 DNA is TGTGCCAGCAGCACCGGGACTCGGGGAGAGGAGCAGTACTTC. The chain joins TRBV5-4 to TRBJ2-7; a weak D match, TRBD2 (6 bases). The CDR3 length is 14 residues. The V and J ends lost 4 bases and 7 bases respectively, with 18 bases between them. CDR1 and CDR2 from the germline V gene are SGHNT and YYREEE (reference sequence).

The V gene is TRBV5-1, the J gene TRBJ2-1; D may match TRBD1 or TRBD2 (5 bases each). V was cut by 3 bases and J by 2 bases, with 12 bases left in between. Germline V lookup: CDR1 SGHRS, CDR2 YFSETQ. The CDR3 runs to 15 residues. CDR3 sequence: CASSSLGPAYNEQFF. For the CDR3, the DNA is TGCGCCAGCAGCTCCCTGGGACCGGCCTACAATGAGCAGTTCTTC.

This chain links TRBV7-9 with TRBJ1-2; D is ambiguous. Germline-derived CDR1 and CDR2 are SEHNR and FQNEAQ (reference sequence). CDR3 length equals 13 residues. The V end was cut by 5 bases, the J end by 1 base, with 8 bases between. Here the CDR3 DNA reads TGTGCCAGCAGCACCGATAATAACTATGGCTACACCTTC. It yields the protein CASSTDNNYGYTF.

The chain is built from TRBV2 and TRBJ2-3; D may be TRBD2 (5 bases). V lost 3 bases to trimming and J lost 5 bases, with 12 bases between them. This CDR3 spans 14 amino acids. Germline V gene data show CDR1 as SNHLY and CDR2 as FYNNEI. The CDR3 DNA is TGTGCCAGCAGTGACAGAGACCGGGGAGATACGCAGTATTTT. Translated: CASSDRDRGDTQYF.

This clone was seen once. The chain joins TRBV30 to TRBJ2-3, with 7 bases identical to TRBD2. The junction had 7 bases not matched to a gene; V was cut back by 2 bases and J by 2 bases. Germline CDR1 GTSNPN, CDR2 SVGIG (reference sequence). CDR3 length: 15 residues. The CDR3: CAWSWGGAPTDTQYF. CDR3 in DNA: TGTGCCTGGAGTTGGGGAGGGGCGCCCACAGATACGCAGTATTTT.

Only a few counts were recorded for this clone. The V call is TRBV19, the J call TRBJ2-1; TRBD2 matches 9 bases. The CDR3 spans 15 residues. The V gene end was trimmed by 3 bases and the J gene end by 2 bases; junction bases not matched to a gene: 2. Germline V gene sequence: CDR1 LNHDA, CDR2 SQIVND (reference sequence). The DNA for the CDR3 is TGTGCCAGTAGTATTCAGCGGGGGGCCTACAATGAGCAGTTCTTC. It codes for CASSIQRGAYNEQFF.

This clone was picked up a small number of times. In DNA, the CDR3 is TGCAGCGTTGACCCGACAGGGGGCGCAGATACGCAGTATTTT. This gives the protein CSVDPTGGADTQYF. The J gene is TRBJ2-3, the V gene TRBV29-1; TRBD1 aligns across 10 bases. The trim removed 3 bases at V and 4 bases at J, leaving 4 bases unmatched. From germline, CDR1 is SQVTM and CDR2 ANQGSEA. This CDR3 is built from 14 residues.

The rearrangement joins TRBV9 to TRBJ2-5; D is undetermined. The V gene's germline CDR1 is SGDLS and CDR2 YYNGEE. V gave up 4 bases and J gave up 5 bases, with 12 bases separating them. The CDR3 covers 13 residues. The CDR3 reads CASSTRTEETQYF. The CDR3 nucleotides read TGTGCCAGCAGCACACGGACCGAGGAGACCCAGTACTTC.

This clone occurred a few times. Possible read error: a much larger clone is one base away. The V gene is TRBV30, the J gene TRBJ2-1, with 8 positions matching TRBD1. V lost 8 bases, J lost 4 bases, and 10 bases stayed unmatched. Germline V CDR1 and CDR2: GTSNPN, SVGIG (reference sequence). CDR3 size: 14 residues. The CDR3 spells CAGDPGQAYNEQFF. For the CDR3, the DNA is TGTGCCGGGGACCCGGGACAGGCATACAATGAGCAGTTCTTC.

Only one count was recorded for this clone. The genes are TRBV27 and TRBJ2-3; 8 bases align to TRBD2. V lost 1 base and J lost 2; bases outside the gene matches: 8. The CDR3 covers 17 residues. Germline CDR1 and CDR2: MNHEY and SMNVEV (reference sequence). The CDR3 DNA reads TGTGCCAGCAGTTTATTTGGAATAGCGGGGCACACAGATACGCAGTATTTT. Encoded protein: CASSLFGIAGHTDTQYF.

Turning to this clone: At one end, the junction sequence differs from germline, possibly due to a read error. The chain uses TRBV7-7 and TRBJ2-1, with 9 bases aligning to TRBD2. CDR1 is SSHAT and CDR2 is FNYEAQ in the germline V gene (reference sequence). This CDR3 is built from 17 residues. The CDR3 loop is CASSPTVLAGTNNEQFF. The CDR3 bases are TGTGCTAGCAGCCCGACCGTCCTAGCGGGGACTAACAATGAGCAGTTCTTC.

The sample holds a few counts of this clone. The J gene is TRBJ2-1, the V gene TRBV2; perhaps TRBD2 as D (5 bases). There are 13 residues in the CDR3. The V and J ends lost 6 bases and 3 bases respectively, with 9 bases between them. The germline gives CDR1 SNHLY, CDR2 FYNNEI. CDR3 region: CASRAGLYNEQFF. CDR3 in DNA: TGTGCCAGCAGGGCCGGACTCTACAATGAGCAGTTCTTC.

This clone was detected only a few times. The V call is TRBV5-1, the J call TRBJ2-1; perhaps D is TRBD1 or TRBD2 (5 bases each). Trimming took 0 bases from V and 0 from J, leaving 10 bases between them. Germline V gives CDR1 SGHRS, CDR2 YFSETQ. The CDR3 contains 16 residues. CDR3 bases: TGCGCCAGCAGCTTGGCCGAGGGGAGCTCCTACAATGAGCAGTTCTTC. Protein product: CASSLAEGSSYNEQFF.

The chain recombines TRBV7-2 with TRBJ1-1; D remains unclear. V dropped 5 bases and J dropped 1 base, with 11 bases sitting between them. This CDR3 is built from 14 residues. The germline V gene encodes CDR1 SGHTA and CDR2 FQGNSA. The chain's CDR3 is CASSPWTGNTEAFF. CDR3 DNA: TGTGCCAGCAGCCCGTGGACGGGGAACACTGAAGCTTTCTTT.

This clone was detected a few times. The CDR3 loop reads CASSPLPSSYNEQFF. The CDR3 nucleotides read TGCGCCAGCAGCCCCTTGCCCAGCTCCTACAATGAGCAGTTCTTC. The chain joins TRBV4-3 to TRBJ2-1; D remains unclear. This CDR3 comprises 15 residues. Trimming pared 4 bases from V and 0 bases from J, leaving 10 bases between. Germline CDR1 is LGHNA and CDR2 is YSLEER.

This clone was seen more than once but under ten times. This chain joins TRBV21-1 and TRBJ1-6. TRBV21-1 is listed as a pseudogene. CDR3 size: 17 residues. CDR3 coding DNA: TGTGCCAGCAGCCCTCCACCCCGGAGCTCCTATAATTCACCCCTCCACTTT. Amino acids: CASSPPPRSSYNSPLHF.

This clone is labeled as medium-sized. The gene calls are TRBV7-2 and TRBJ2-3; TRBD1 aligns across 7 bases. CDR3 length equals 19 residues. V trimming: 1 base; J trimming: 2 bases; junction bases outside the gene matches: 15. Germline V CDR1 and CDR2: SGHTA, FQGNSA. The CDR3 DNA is TGTGCCAGCAGCTTAGGTCCGTACGGTGGACAGGAGTTCACAGATACGCAGTATTTT. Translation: CASSLGPYGGQEFTDTQYF.

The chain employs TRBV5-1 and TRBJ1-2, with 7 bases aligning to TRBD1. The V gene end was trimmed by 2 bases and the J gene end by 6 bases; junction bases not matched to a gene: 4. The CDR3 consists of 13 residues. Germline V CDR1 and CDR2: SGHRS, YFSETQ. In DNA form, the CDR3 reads TGCGCCAGCAGCTTAACAGGGGATAATGGCTACACCTTC. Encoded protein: CASSLTGDNGYTF.